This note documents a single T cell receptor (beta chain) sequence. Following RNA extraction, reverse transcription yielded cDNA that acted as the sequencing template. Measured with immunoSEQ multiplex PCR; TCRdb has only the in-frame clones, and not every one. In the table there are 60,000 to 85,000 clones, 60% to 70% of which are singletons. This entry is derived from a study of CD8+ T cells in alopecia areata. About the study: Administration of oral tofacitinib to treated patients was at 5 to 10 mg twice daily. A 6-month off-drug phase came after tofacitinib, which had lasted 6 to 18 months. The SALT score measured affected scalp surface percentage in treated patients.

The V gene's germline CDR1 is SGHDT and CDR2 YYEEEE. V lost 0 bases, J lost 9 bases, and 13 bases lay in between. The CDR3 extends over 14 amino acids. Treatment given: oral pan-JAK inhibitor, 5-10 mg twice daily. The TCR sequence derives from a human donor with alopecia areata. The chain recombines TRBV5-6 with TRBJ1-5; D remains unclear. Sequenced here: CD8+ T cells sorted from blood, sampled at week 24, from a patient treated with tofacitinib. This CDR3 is CASSLGTAQRPQHF. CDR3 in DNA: TGTGCCAGCAGCTTGGGGACCGCGCAACGGCCCCAGCATTTT.